This paragraph reports one T cell receptor (beta chain). The source of the sample is a study of shared clonotypes between healthy human individuals. In the study overall: CD4 naive and memory got three plates each, CD8 naive two, CD8 memory one.

Donors had no recently reported acute infections or vaccinations and were HIV-negative. Roughly 27,000 T cell genomes, or around 0.2 ug DNA, went into the sorted-subset replicate PCRs. This table comes from immunoSEQ multiplex PCR, and its TCRdb copy is limited to in-frame clones, with some not included. The data contain approximately 620,000 clones, less than 98% of them singletons. This CDR3 is 15 amino acids long. V shed 8 bases and J 1 base; nucleotides not matched to a gene: 9. Germline lookup yields CDR1 KGHSH and CDR2 LQKENI. The TCR comes from a woman under 40 in good health. The chain links TRBV18 to TRBJ1-1, with 8 bases fitting TRBD1. Sequenced: naive CD4+ T cells sorted from blood. Stated subset: CD45RA+ positively selected. CDR3 region: CASTDRGFTNTEAFF. The CDR3 DNA is TGTGCCAGCACTGACAGGGGCTTTACGAACACTGAAGCTTTCTTT.